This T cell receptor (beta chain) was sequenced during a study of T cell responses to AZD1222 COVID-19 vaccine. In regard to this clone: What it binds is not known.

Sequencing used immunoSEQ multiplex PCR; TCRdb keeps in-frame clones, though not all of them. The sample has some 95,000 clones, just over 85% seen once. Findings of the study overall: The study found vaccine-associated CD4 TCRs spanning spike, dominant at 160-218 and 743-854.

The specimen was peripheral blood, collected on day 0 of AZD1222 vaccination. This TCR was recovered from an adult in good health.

CDR3: CASSQVATRRNIQYF. The CDR3 region has the DNA TGTGCCAGCAGCCAAGTAGCAACCCGGCGGAACATTCAGTACTTC. The V gene is TRBV3-1 (or the pseudogene TRBV3-2), the J gene TRBJ2-4; no clear D. Germline-derived CDR1 and CDR2 are LGHDT and YNNKEL (reference sequence). Deletions cut 1 base from V and 7 bases from J, with 14 bases between. This CDR3 has 15 amino acids.